This is a list of T cell receptor beta chains from one sample in a study of blood T cell repertoires in COVID-19. Some clones are missing from TCRdb's copy, which holds only in-frame ones; the method was immunoSEQ multiplex PCR. This sample has over 300,000 clones, with roughly 90% found just once. The sample comprised PBMCs or T cells enriched from blood (not recorded which). The receptors derive from a woman aged 25 to 39 with acute COVID-19. CDR3s include the opening cysteine and the closing phenylalanine or tryptophan. A D gene is named only where the DNA matches it firmly. Some rows have no size entry. The others give once, few or many, or a class for an expanded clone.

D	V	size	J	CDR3	DNA
TRBD1	TRBV5-4	.	TRBJ1-6	CASSWDRRSPLHF	TGTGCCAGCAGTTGGGACAGACGGTCACCCCTCCACTTT
TRBD2	TRBV18	.	TRBJ2-1	CASSGRADNEQFF	TGTGCCAGCTCCGGGAGGGCCGACAATGAGCAGTTCTTC
.	TRBV6-5	once	TRBJ1-1	CASRDSVNTEAFF	TGTGCCAGCAGGGACAGCGTGAACACTGAAGCTTTCTTT
.	TRBV6-5	.	TRBJ1-6	CASSYSTDSPLHF	TGTGCCAGCAGTTACTCGACAGATTCACCCCTCCACTTT
.	TRBV30	.	TRBJ1-6	CAWSSQGNSPLHF	TGTGCCTGGAGTTCACAGGGAAATTCACCCCTCCACTTT
TRBD1	TRBV6-5	.	TRBJ2-7	CASSYGTGGSGYEQYF	TGTGCCAGCAGTTACGGGACAGGGGGCTCAGGCTACGAGCAGTACTTC
.	TRBV4-3	.	TRBJ1-6	CASSQDFGEGRNSPLHF	TGCGCCAGCAGCCAAGACTTCGGGGAGGGGCGGAATTCACCCCTCCACTTT
TRBD2	TRBV5-6	.	TRBJ2-3	CASSLLSTGTSGTDTQYF	TGTGCCAGCAGCTTATTATCTACCGGGACTAGCGGCACAGATACGCAGTATTTT
.	TRBV6-1	.	TRBJ1-1	CASSDFSRTPLGEAFF	TGTGCCAGCAGTGATTTTTCTCGGACTCCACTGGGGGAAGCTTTCTTT
.	TRBV7-2	.	TRBJ1-3	CASSLVGGTLSGNTIYF	TGTGCCAGCAGCTTAGTGGGGGGAACTCTCTCTGGAAACACCATATATTTT
.	TRBV21-1	.	TRBJ1-3	CASSTGQSGNTIYF	TGTGCCAGCAGCACAGGACAGTCTGGAAACACCATATATTTT
TRBD1	TRBV2	.	TRBJ1-5	CASRPDRGRQPQHF	TGTGCCAGCAGGCCTGACAGGGGGCGGCAGCCCCAGCATTTT
TRBD2	TRBV19	.	TRBJ2-7	CASTRTSGAYEQYF	TGTGCCAGTACAAGGACTAGCGGAGCCTACGAGCAGTACTTC
TRBD1	TRBV2	.	TRBJ2-7	CATLFGAGGREQYF	TGTGCCACGCTTTTCGGGGCAGGGGGTCGCGAGCAGTACTTC
TRBD1	TRBV5-6	.	TRBJ2-7	CASSLGTGLGEQYF	TGTGCCAGCAGCCTAGGGACAGGTTTGGGCGAGCAGTACTTC
TRBD1	TRBV5-1	.	TRBJ1-2	CASSSFSGTGDYGYTF	TGCGCCAGCAGCAGCTTCTCCGGGACAGGAGACTATGGCTACACCTTC
TRBD2	TRBV28	.	TRBJ2-1	CASSIQKRGVAFF	TGTGCCAGCAGTATTCAAAAGCGGGGTGTCGCGTTCTTC
TRBD1	TRBV24-1	.	TRBJ2-7	CATSEPGTGNIGEQYF	TGTGCCACCAGTGAGCCCGGGACAGGGAATATCGGCGAGCAGTACTTC
.	TRBV27	.	TRBJ2-6	CASSRVSAIRSGANVLTF	TGTGCCAGCAGTCGTGTATCAGCGATCCGCTCTGGGGCCAACGTCCTGACTTTC
.	TRBV6-5	.	TRBJ1-1	CASSGNTEAFF	TGTGCCAGCAGCGGGAACACTGAAGCTTTCTTT
TRBD1	TRBV19	.	TRBJ1-1	CASSSPNRGNTEAFF	TGTGCCAGTAGTAGCCCCAACAGGGGGAACACTGAAGCTTTCTTT
TRBD2	TRBV27	once	TRBJ2-3	CASSRTKNVAGGPDTQYF	TGTGCCAGCAGTCGAACCAAGAACGTAGCGGGGGGGCCGGATACGCAGTATTTT
TRBD1	TRBV9	.	TRBJ1-2	CASSVGGGPRVNYGYTF	TGTGCCAGCAGCGTAGGAGGGGGCCCCCGCGTTAACTATGGCTACACCTTC
TRBD1	TRBV19	.	TRBJ2-7	CASSLDRGQLQEQYF	TGTGCCAGTAGTCTTGACAGGGGACAACTCCAGGAGCAGTACTTC
TRBD2	TRBV2	.	TRBJ2-7	CASSETSGAPEQYF	TGTGCCAGCAGTGAGACTAGCGGGGCACCCGAGCAGTACTTC
TRBD1	TRBV19	.	TRBJ1-5	CASSKDRAGQPQHF	TGTGCCAGTAGTAAAGACAGGGCTGGCCAGCCCCAGCATTTT
TRBD1	TRBV5-4	.	TRBJ2-3	CASSAPGQGIDTQYF	TGTGCCAGCAGCGCACCGGGACAGGGAATAGATACGCAGTATTTT
TRBD1	TRBV18	.	TRBJ1-2	CASSRMTGNDHGYTF	TGTGCCAGCTCACGGATGACAGGGAATGATCATGGCTACACCTTC
.	TRBV25-1	.	TRBJ1-4	CASRGRVGNEKLFF	TGTGCCAGCAGGGGCAGGGTGGGTAATGAAAAACTGTTTTTT
.	TRBV3-1/TRBV3-2	.	TRBJ1-1	CASSQDYAGLTTEAFF	TGTGCCAGCAGCCAAGATTATGCAGGGCTCACTACTGAAGCTTTCTTT
.	TRBV5-8	.	TRBJ1-1	CASSLTRKYTEAFF	TGTGCCAGCAGCTTGACCAGGAAGTACACTGAAGCTTTCTTT
TRBD2	TRBV29-1	once	TRBJ2-3	CSAGPGLAGARTDTQYF	TGCAGCGCCGGACCGGGACTAGCGGGGGCCCGCACAGATACGCAGTATTTT
TRBD1	TRBV27	.	TRBJ1-3	CASSQGTGDSGNTIYF	TGTGCCAGCAGTCAGGGGACAGGAGACTCTGGAAACACCATATATTTT
TRBD2	TRBV25-1	.	TRBJ2-1	CASSGGPGLAPNGDEQFF	TGTGCCAGCAGTGGGGGACCGGGACTAGCACCTAACGGGGATGAGCAGTTCTTC
.	TRBV7-3	once	TRBJ2-2	CASSLTARGSNTGELFF	TGTGCCAGCAGCTTAACGGCCCGCGGATCAAACACCGGGGAGCTGTTTTTT
.	TRBV7-9	.	TRBJ2-7	CASSLIYWGAGGYEQYF	TGTGCCAGCAGCCTCATCTACTGGGGCGCCGGGGGCTACGAGCAGTACTTC
.	TRBV5-1	once	TRBJ1-6	CASSLGGGSYNSPLHF	TGCGCCAGCAGCTTGGGAGGGGGCTCCTATAATTCACCCCTCCACTTT
.	TRBV7-8	.	TRBJ2-3	CASSPSRTDTQYF	TGTGCCAGCAGCCCCTCCCGCACAGATACGCAGTATTTT
.	TRBV2	.	TRBJ1-3	CASSNRGDGNTIYF	TGTGCCAGCAGTAATAGGGGCGACGGAAACACCATATATTTT
TRBD2	TRBV6-1	.	TRBJ2-3	CASSEQLAGALGTQYF	TGTGCCAGCAGTGAACAGCTAGCGGGGGCGTTAGGGACGCAGTATTTT
TRBD2	TRBV5-1	.	TRBJ2-7	CASSPDLSGAYEQYF	TGCGCCAGCAGCCCGGATCTTAGCGGGGCCTACGAGCAGTACTTC
TRBD1	TRBV5-1	.	TRBJ1-1	CASSEQGSGAEAFF	TGCGCCAGCAGCGAACAGGGGAGCGGCGCTGAAGCTTTCTTT
TRBD2	TRBV7-2	few	TRBJ2-7	CASSSGGTSGAYEQYF	TGTGCCAGCAGCTCCGGAGGGACTAGCGGGGCCTACGAGCAGTACTTC
.	TRBV4-3	once	TRBJ2-3	CASSQSRDFTDTQYF	TGCGCCAGCAGCCAGTCCCGGGACTTCACAGATACGCAGTATTTT
TRBD2	TRBV11-2	.	TRBJ2-3	CASSLGVLAASTDTQYF	TGTGCCAGCAGCTTAGGAGTGCTAGCGGCTAGCACAGATACGCAGTATTTT
TRBD1	TRBV11-1	.	TRBJ1-6	CASSRQGNNSPLHF	TGTGCCAGTAGCCGACAGGGTAATAATTCACCCCTCCACTTT
.	TRBV5-4	.	TRBJ1-2	CASSLFRGGNYGYTF	TGTGCCAGCAGCTTGTTTCGGGGTGGGAACTATGGCTACACCTTC
.	TRBV4-1	.	TRBJ2-2	CASSPKGTAIGGELFF	TGCGCCAGCAGCCCCAAAGGTACAGCTATAGGCGGGGAGCTGTTTTTT
TRBD2	TRBV18	.	TRBJ2-3	CASSPISGGATDTQYF	TGTGCCAGCTCACCAATAAGCGGGGGGGCCACAGATACGCAGTATTTT
TRBD1	TRBV3-1/TRBV3-2	.	TRBJ2-7	CASSQVGQVSYEQYF	TGTGCCAGCAGCCAAGTAGGACAGGTTTCGTACGAGCAGTACTTC
.	TRBV7-9	.	TRBJ1-6	CASSLGKSSYNSPLHF	TGTGCCAGCAGCTTGGGCAAGAGCTCCTATAATTCACCCCTCCACTTT
.	TRBV3-1/TRBV3-2	.	TRBJ1-2	CASSQSAGQNYGYTF	TGTGCCAGCAGCCAATCTGCCGGACAGAACTATGGCTACACCTTC
.	TRBV12-3/TRBV12-4	.	TRBJ2-1	CASRPGTYNEQFF	TGTGCCAGCAGGCCCGGTACTTACAATGAGCAGTTCTTC